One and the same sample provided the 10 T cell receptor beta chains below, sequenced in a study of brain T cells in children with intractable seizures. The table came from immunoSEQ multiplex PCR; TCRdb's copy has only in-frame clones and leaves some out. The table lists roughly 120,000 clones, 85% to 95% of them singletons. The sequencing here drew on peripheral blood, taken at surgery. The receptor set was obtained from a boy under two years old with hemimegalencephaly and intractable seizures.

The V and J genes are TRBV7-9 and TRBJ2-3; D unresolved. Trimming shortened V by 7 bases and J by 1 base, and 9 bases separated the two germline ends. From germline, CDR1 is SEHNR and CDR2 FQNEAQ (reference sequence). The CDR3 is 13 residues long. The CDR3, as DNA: TGTGCCAGCACCGACTCAGGCACAGATACGCAGTATTTT. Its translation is CASTDSGTDTQYF. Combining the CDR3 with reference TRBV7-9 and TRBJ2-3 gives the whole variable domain DTGVSQNPRHKITKRGQNVTFRCDPISEHNRLYWYRQTLGQGPEFLTYFQNEAQLEKSRLLSDRFSAERPKGSFSTLEIQRTEQGDSAMYLCASTDSGTDTQYFGPGTRLTVL.

The CDR3 spells CASSYRQGTHTEAFF. The CDR3 bases are TGTGCCAGCAGCTATAGACAGGGGACCCACACTGAAGCTTTCTTT. This chain connects TRBV7-9 to TRBJ1-1; TRBD1 agrees at 8 bases. The CDR3 covers 15 residues. V trimming: 4 bases; J trimming: 3 bases; junction bases outside the gene matches: 7. CDR1 is SEHNR and CDR2 is FQNEAQ in the germline V gene (reference sequence). Based on the CDR3 plus reference TRBV7-9 and TRBJ1-1, the full variable domain is DTGVSQNPRHKITKRGQNVTFRCDPISEHNRLYWYRQTLGQGPEFLTYFQNEAQLEKSRLLSDRFSAERPKGSFSTLEIQRTEQGDSAMYLCASSYRQGTHTEAFFGQGTRLTVV.

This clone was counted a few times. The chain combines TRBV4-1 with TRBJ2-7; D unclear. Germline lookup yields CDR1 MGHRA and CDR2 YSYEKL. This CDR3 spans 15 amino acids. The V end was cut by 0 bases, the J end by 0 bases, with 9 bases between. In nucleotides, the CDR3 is TGCGCCAGCAGCCAAGAACGATCAGCCTCCTACGAGCAGTACTTC. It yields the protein CASSQERSASYEQYF.

The CDR3 DNA sequence: TGCAGCGTTGAATCCGGGGGGACTAGTACCAAAAACATTCAGTACTTC. It encodes CSVESGGTSTKNIQYF. V is TRBV29-1 and J is TRBJ2-4; 8 nucleotides line up with TRBD2. Germline CDR1 reads SQVTM; CDR2 reads ANQGSEA. V dropped 2 bases and J dropped 2; count of bases not matched to a gene: 8. The CDR3 sequence is 16 residues long.

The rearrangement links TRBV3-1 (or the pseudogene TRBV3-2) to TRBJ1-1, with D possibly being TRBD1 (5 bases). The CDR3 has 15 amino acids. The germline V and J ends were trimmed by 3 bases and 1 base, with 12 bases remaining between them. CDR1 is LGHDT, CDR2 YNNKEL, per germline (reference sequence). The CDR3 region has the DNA TGTGCCAGCAGCCAGTCACGGGACGGGAACACTGAAGCTTTCTTT. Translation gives CASSQSRDGNTEAFF.

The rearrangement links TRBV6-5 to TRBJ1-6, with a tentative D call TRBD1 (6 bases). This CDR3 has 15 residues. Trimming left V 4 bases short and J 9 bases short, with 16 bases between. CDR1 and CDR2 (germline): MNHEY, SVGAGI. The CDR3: CASSSLQGPGSPLHF. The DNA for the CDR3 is TGTGCCAGCAGTTCCTTACAGGGTCCAGGTTCACCCCTCCACTTT.

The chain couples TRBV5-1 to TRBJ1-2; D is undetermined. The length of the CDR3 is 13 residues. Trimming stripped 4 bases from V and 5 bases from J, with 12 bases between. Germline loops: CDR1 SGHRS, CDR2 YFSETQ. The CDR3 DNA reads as TGCGCCAGCAGCCGCGGACTCGATTATGGCTACACCTTC. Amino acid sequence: CASSRGLDYGYTF.

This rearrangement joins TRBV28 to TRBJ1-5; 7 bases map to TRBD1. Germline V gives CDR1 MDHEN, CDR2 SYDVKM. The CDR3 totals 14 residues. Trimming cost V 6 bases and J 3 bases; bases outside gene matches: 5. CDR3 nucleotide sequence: TGTGCCAGCAGCACGGGACAGCCCAATCAGCCCCAGCATTTT. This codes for CASSTGQPNQPQHF.

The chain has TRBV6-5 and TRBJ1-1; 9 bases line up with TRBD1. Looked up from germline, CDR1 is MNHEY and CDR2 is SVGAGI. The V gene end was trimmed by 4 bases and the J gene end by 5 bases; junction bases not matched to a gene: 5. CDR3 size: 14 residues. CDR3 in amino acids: CASSWTGEGTEAFF. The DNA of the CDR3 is TGTGCCAGCAGTTGGACAGGGGAGGGTACTGAAGCTTTCTTT.

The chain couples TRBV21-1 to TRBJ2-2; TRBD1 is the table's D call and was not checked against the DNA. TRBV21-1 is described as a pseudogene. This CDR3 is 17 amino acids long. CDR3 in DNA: TGTGCCAGCAGGCTCTCCTACAGGGAAGCGGACACCGGGGAGCTGTTTTTT. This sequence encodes CASRLSYREADTGELFF.